The rows below give T cell receptor beta chains drawn from one sample of a study of blood T cell repertoires in COVID-19. Assay: immunoSEQ multiplex PCR; the TCRdb copy retains only in-frame clones and omits some. The repertoire holds around 210,000 clones, roughly 90% seen once, with approximately 8.2% in the top ten. The sequencing sample was made of PBMCs or T cells enriched from blood (not recorded which). These receptors were collected from a woman under 30 who had recovered from COVID-19. Both conserved end residues are part of each CDR3. The D gene is left open where the match is weak. Some rows mark clone size as missing; the rest say once, few, many or name a class of expanded clone.

clone_size: -; v_call: TRBV18; j_call: TRBJ1-2; d_call: TRBD1; cdr3_aa: CASSRNEDRGTYGYTF; cdr3_nt: TGTGCCAGCTCCCGAAACGAGGACAGGGGAACCTATGGCTACACCTTC
clone_size: -; v_call: TRBV19; j_call: TRBJ2-1; d_call: TRBD2; cdr3_aa: CASSTTSGGYYNEQFF; cdr3_nt: TGTGCCAGTAGTACCACTAGCGGGGGATACTACAATGAGCAGTTCTTC
clone_size: -; v_call: TRBV5-1; j_call: TRBJ1-1; d_call: TRBD1; cdr3_aa: CASSGQGYATEAFF; cdr3_nt: TGCGCCAGCAGTGGACAGGGGTACGCCACTGAAGCTTTCTTT
clone_size: -; v_call: TRBV2; j_call: TRBJ1-6; d_call: -; cdr3_aa: CASSPVIARSPLHF; cdr3_nt: TGTGCCAGCAGTCCGGTTATTGCTAGGTCACCCCTCCACTTT
clone_size: once; v_call: TRBV12-5; j_call: TRBJ1-5; d_call: TRBD1; cdr3_aa: CASGTGRAGQPQHF; cdr3_nt: TGTGCTAGTGGGACAGGGCGGGCAGGTCAGCCCCAGCATTTT
clone_size: -; v_call: TRBV6-5; j_call: TRBJ1-1; d_call: -; cdr3_aa: CASSYVQRNTEAFF; cdr3_nt: TGTGCCAGCAGTTACGTACAACGGAACACTGAAGCTTTCTTT
clone_size: -; v_call: TRBV27; j_call: TRBJ2-5; d_call: TRBD2; cdr3_aa: CASRTLTSGGETQYF; cdr3_nt: TGTGCCAGCAGGACCCTAACTAGCGGGGGGGAGACCCAGTACTTC
clone_size: -; v_call: TRBV28; j_call: TRBJ1-5; d_call: -; cdr3_aa: CASGETENSNQPQHF; cdr3_nt: TGTGCCAGCGGTGAGACAGAGAATAGCAATCAGCCCCAGCATTTT
clone_size: -; v_call: TRBV2; j_call: TRBJ1-2; d_call: TRBD1; cdr3_aa: CASRLYPGQDPNYGYTF; cdr3_nt: TGTGCCAGCAGACTATATCCGGGACAGGACCCTAACTATGGCTACACCTTC
clone_size: -; v_call: TRBV29-1; j_call: TRBJ1-1; d_call: TRBD1; cdr3_aa: CSGNRGPTEAFF; cdr3_nt: TGCAGCGGGAACAGGGGCCCCACTGAAGCTTTCTTT
clone_size: -; v_call: TRBV19; j_call: TRBJ1-1; d_call: -; cdr3_aa: CASSTRQDRSEAFF; cdr3_nt: TGTGCCAGTAGTACTAGACAGGATCGTTCTGAAGCTTTCTTT
clone_size: -; v_call: TRBV7-8; j_call: TRBJ1-6; d_call: -; cdr3_aa: CASRLSRVNSYNSPLHF; cdr3_nt: TGTGCCAGCAGGCTCTCACGGGTAAACTCCTATAATTCACCCCTCCACTTT
clone_size: -; v_call: TRBV5-1; j_call: TRBJ2-7; d_call: TRBD1; cdr3_aa: CASSPARGQGNSYEQYF; cdr3_nt: TGCGCCAGCAGCCCGGCCAGGGGACAGGGAAATTCCTACGAGCAGTACTTC
clone_size: -; v_call: TRBV7-4; j_call: TRBJ2-7; d_call: -; cdr3_aa: CASSFAGGLGTETYEQYF; cdr3_nt: TGTGCCAGCAGCTTTGCGGGAGGTTTGGGGACAGAGACCTACGAGCAGTACTTC
clone_size: -; v_call: TRBV19; j_call: TRBJ1-6; d_call: -; cdr3_aa: CASSDRNSPLHF; cdr3_nt: TGTGCCAGTAGTGACAGGAATTCACCCCTCCACTTT
clone_size: -; v_call: TRBV19; j_call: TRBJ1-1; d_call: -; cdr3_aa: CASSIGGANTEAFF; cdr3_nt: TGTGCCAGTAGTATAGGGGGAGCGAACACTGAAGCTTTCTTT
clone_size: -; v_call: TRBV28; j_call: TRBJ1-6; d_call: TRBD1; cdr3_aa: CASSLWQGANSPLHF; cdr3_nt: TGTGCCAGCAGTTTATGGCAGGGGGCAAATTCACCCCTCCACTTT
clone_size: -; v_call: TRBV30; j_call: TRBJ1-5; d_call: TRBD1; cdr3_aa: CAWSPQGGNQPQHF; cdr3_nt: TGTGCCTGGAGCCCTCAGGGGGGCAATCAGCCCCAGCATTTT
clone_size: -; v_call: TRBV2; j_call: TRBJ2-1; d_call: TRBD2; cdr3_aa: CASRAGGSSYNEQFF; cdr3_nt: TGTGCCAGCAGAGCGGGGGGCAGCTCCTACAATGAGCAGTTCTTC
clone_size: -; v_call: TRBV24-1; j_call: TRBJ1-5; d_call: TRBD1; cdr3_aa: CATSDLRRTGDSNQPQHF; cdr3_nt: TGTGCCACCAGTGATTTGCGCCGGACAGGGGATAGCAATCAGCCCCAGCATTTT
clone_size: -; v_call: TRBV3-1/TRBV3-2; j_call: TRBJ2-1; d_call: TRBD2; cdr3_aa: CASSQDPAGGSEQFF; cdr3_nt: TGTGCCAGCAGCCAAGACCCAGCGGGGGGATCGGAGCAGTTCTTC
clone_size: -; v_call: TRBV14; j_call: TRBJ1-4; d_call: -; cdr3_aa: CASSLKSADMKLFF; cdr3_nt: TGTGCCAGCAGCCTAAAAAGTGCCGACATGAAACTGTTTTTT
clone_size: few; v_call: TRBV6-5; j_call: TRBJ1-1; d_call: -; cdr3_aa: CASSHYTEAFF; cdr3_nt: TGTGCCAGCAGTCATTACACTGAAGCTTTCTTT
clone_size: -; v_call: TRBV29-1; j_call: TRBJ1-1; d_call: -; cdr3_aa: CSVVRVNTEAFF; cdr3_nt: TGCAGCGTTGTCAGGGTGAACACTGAAGCTTTCTTT
clone_size: -; v_call: TRBV15; j_call: TRBJ2-7; d_call: TRBD2; cdr3_aa: CATSRAGGGTPYEQYF; cdr3_nt: TGTGCCACCAGCAGAGCGGGGGGGGGTACCCCCTACGAGCAGTACTTC
clone_size: -; v_call: TRBV19; j_call: TRBJ1-1; d_call: TRBD1; cdr3_aa: CATKTGAFAEAFF; cdr3_nt: TGTGCCACTAAGACAGGGGCCTTTGCTGAAGCTTTCTTT
clone_size: -; v_call: TRBV9; j_call: TRBJ1-4; d_call: -; cdr3_aa: CASSVEGDQKLFF; cdr3_nt: TGTGCCAGCAGCGTAGAGGGGGATCAAAAACTGTTTTTT
clone_size: -; v_call: TRBV6-5; j_call: TRBJ1-4; d_call: -; cdr3_aa: CASSQDATNEKLFF; cdr3_nt: TGTGCCAGCAGCCAGGATGCAACTAATGAAAAACTGTTTTTT
clone_size: -; v_call: TRBV11-2; j_call: TRBJ1-5; d_call: TRBD1; cdr3_aa: CASSPQGMNQPQHF; cdr3_nt: TGTGCCAGCAGCCCACAGGGGATGAATCAGCCCCAGCATTTT
clone_size: -; v_call: TRBV3-1/TRBV3-2; j_call: TRBJ1-1; d_call: -; cdr3_aa: CASSLGTRGNTEAFF; cdr3_nt: TGTGCCAGCAGCTTAGGGACGCGGGGGAACACTGAAGCTTTCTTT
clone_size: -; v_call: TRBV18; j_call: TRBJ1-6; d_call: -; cdr3_aa: CASSPSGYNSPLHF; cdr3_nt: TGTGCCAGCTCACCGTCCGGGTATAATTCACCCCTCCACTTT
clone_size: -; v_call: TRBV3-1/TRBV3-2; j_call: TRBJ1-2; d_call: TRBD1; cdr3_aa: CASSHERTGPWGYTF; cdr3_nt: TGTGCCAGCAGCCATGAAAGGACAGGGCCTTGGGGCTACACCTTC
clone_size: -; v_call: TRBV4-1; j_call: TRBJ1-2; d_call: -; cdr3_aa: CASSRDPSGYTF; cdr3_nt: TGCGCCAGCAGCCGCGATCCGAGTGGCTACACCTTC
clone_size: -; v_call: TRBV27; j_call: TRBJ2-6; d_call: TRBD1; cdr3_aa: CASSRDRVTGANVLTF; cdr3_nt: TGTGCCAGCAGTCGGGACAGGGTGACTGGGGCCAACGTCCTGACTTTC
clone_size: -; v_call: TRBV7-9; j_call: TRBJ2-7; d_call: -; cdr3_aa: CASSSETRSYEQYF; cdr3_nt: TGTGCCAGCAGCTCCGAGACAAGATCCTACGAGCAGTACTTC
clone_size: -; v_call: TRBV30; j_call: TRBJ2-7; d_call: -; cdr3_aa: CAWSAPGEQYF; cdr3_nt: TGTGCCTGGAGTGCTCCGGGCGAGCAGTACTTC
clone_size: -; v_call: TRBV18; j_call: TRBJ2-7; d_call: -; cdr3_aa: CASSPGRWQGEDEQYF; cdr3_nt: TGTGCCAGCTCACCAGGAAGGTGGCAGGGGGAGGACGAGCAGTACTTC
clone_size: -; v_call: TRBV5-1; j_call: TRBJ2-2; d_call: TRBD1; cdr3_aa: CASSFTGTGITGELFF; cdr3_nt: TGCGCCAGCAGCTTTACGGGGACAGGGATAACCGGGGAGCTGTTTTTT
clone_size: -; v_call: TRBV28; j_call: TRBJ1-5; d_call: TRBD1; cdr3_aa: CASSFQGANNQPQHF; cdr3_nt: TGTGCCAGCAGTTTCCAGGGGGCCAACAATCAGCCCCAGCATTTT
clone_size: once; v_call: TRBV4-1; j_call: TRBJ1-5; d_call: TRBD1; cdr3_aa: CASSQALGTGSDQPQHF; cdr3_nt: TGCGCCAGCAGCCAAGCTCTAGGGACAGGGTCGGATCAGCCCCAGCATTTT
clone_size: -; v_call: TRBV13; j_call: TRBJ2-7; d_call: TRBD1; cdr3_aa: CASSAPRQGPHEQYF; cdr3_nt: TGTGCCAGCAGCGCCCCTCGACAGGGTCCCCACGAGCAGTACTTC
clone_size: -; v_call: TRBV2; j_call: TRBJ2-7; d_call: TRBD2; cdr3_aa: CASSEPPYSGGRSYEQYF; cdr3_nt: TGTGCCAGCAGCGAGCCCCCTTATAGCGGGGGGCGCTCCTACGAGCAGTACTTC
clone_size: -; v_call: TRBV9; j_call: TRBJ1-5; d_call: -; cdr3_aa: CASSARSGEETIRQPQHF; cdr3_nt: TGTGCCAGCAGCGCCCGAAGTGGTGAAGAAACTATAAGGCAGCCCCAGCATTTT
clone_size: -; v_call: TRBV6-5; j_call: TRBJ1-6; d_call: -; cdr3_aa: CASRAGSGPLHF; cdr3_nt: TGTGCCAGCAGGGCCGGGTCTGGACCCCTCCACTTT
clone_size: -; v_call: TRBV18; j_call: TRBJ2-5; d_call: -; cdr3_aa: CASSPPADQETQYF; cdr3_nt: TGTGCCAGCTCACCACCGGCGGACCAAGAGACCCAGTACTTC
clone_size: -; v_call: TRBV7-9; j_call: TRBJ2-1; d_call: -; cdr3_aa: CASSLADKWGGSSNEQFF; cdr3_nt: TGTGCCAGCAGCTTAGCGGATAAGTGGGGGGGCTCGAGTAATGAGCAGTTCTTC
clone_size: -; v_call: TRBV19; j_call: TRBJ2-7; d_call: TRBD1; cdr3_aa: CASSIGRGQGEQYF; cdr3_nt: TGTGCCAGTAGTATTGGCAGGGGGCAAGGAGAGCAGTACTTC
clone_size: -; v_call: TRBV9; j_call: TRBJ2-1; d_call: -; cdr3_aa: CASSVAGYNEQFF; cdr3_nt: TGTGCCAGCAGCGTAGCCGGCTACAATGAGCAGTTCTTC